The 14 T cell receptor beta chains listed next were all sequenced from one sample in a study of graft-versus-host responses after intestinal transplantation. The antigens for these receptors are not known. Assay: immunoSEQ multiplex PCR; the TCRdb copy retains only in-frame clones and omits some. This sample has tens of thousands of clones, with about 93% found just once. This specimen was unstimulated CD8+ T cells sorted from spleen or lymph node cells, taken before intestinal transplant. Receptors were obtained from a human donor who received an intestinal transplant.

This chain links TRBV25-1 with TRBJ2-1, with D perhaps matching TRBD2 (6 bases). Trimming removed 7 bases from V and 1 base from J, with 14 bases in between. The CDR3 is made up of 15 amino acids. CDR1 is MGHDK and CDR2 is SYGVNS in the germline V gene. The CDR3 DNA follows: TGTGCCAGCAATGGCGCCGGGGGTTCCTACAATGAGCAGTTCTTC. This gives the protein CASNGAGGSYNEQFF. The full variable domain, with the rest looked up from reference TRBV25-1 and TRBJ2-1, is EADIYQTPRYLVIGTGKKITLECSQTMGHDKMYWYQQDPGMELHLIHYSYGVNSTEKGDLSSESTVSRIRTEHFPLTLESARPSHTSQYLCASNGAGGSYNEQFFGPGTRLTVL.

The V gene is TRBV18, the J gene TRBJ1-2, with 9 bases that match TRBD1. CDR1 KGHSH and CDR2 LQKENI come from the germline V gene. This CDR3 comprises 15 residues. Trimming cost V 3 bases and J 0 bases; bases outside gene matches: 2. CDR3 nucleotides: TGTGCCAGCTCACCCGGACAGGGGCCTAACTATGGCTACACCTTC. Translating gives CASSPGQGPNYGYTF.

CDR3 sequence (DNA): TGTGCCAGCAGCTACCGCGTTGTCAATGAAATAGCCAAAAACATTCAGTACTTC. This codes for CASSYRVVNEIAKNIQYF. This rearrangement joins TRBV5-6 to TRBJ2-4; no clear D. Trimming left V 3 bases short and J 0 bases short, with 19 bases between. The CDR3 contains 18 residues. Germline values: CDR1 SGHDT, CDR2 YYEEEE.

The chain recombines TRBV5-6 with TRBJ1-2; 8 bases match TRBD1. With 4 bases clipped from V and 4 bases from J, the junction kept 12 bases outside the gene matches. CDR1 and CDR2 from the germline V gene are SGHDT and YYEEEE. The CDR3 runs 16 residues. The CDR3, as DNA: TGTGCCAGCAGCAAAGGGGACAGGACGGTGATCTATGGCTACACCTTC. It codes for CASSKGDRTVIYGYTF.

This rearrangement joins TRBV27 to TRBJ2-1, with TRBD2 as a possible D gene (6 bases). In germline, CDR1 is MNHEY, CDR2 SMNVEV (reference sequence). Trimming stripped 3 bases from V and 9 bases from J, with 15 bases between. This CDR3 spans 14 amino acids. The CDR3 region is CASSFGGFGSEQFF. CDR3 coding DNA: TGTGCCAGCAGTTTTGGAGGGTTCGGGAGTGAGCAGTTCTTC.

V gene TRBV5-6 combines with J gene TRBJ1-5; D may be TRBD1 (6 bases). V lost 0 bases and J 6 bases, leaving 10 bases between the germline ends. CDR3 length: 14 residues. Per germline, CDR1 SGHDT and CDR2 YYEEEE. The CDR3 DNA sequence: TGTGCCAGCAGCTTGGCCCAGGGGAGTCAGCCCCAGCATTTT. Translated, it gives CASSLAQGSQPQHF.

This chain joins TRBV7-9 and TRBJ2-7, with D possibly TRBD2 on 5 matching bases. CDR1 is SEHNR, CDR2 FQNEAQ, per germline (reference sequence). This CDR3 is built from 14 residues. Trimming took 7 bases from V and 2 from J, leaving 15 bases between them. Here the CDR3 reads CASNTELRAYEQYF. CDR3 coding DNA: TGTGCCAGCAACACCGAGCTGAGGGCCTACGAGCAGTACTTC.

V usage is TRBV7-6 and J usage is TRBJ2-7; no clear D gene. CDR1 is SGHVS and CDR2 is FNYEAQ in the germline V gene. The CDR3 has 13 residues. V lost 3 bases to trimming and J lost 2 bases, with 8 bases between them. CDR3 sequence (DNA): TGTGCCAGCAGCTTGGCCCCCGCCTACGAGCAGTACTTC. Translating it yields CASSLAPAYEQYF.

The V gene is TRBV5-1, the J gene TRBJ2-7; 7 nucleotides match TRBD2. The V segment lost 0 bases and the J segment 4 bases; nucleotides outside the gene matches: 10. CDR1 is SGHRS, CDR2 YFSETQ, per germline. This CDR3 spans 16 amino acids. CDR3 coding DNA: TGCGCCAGCAGCTTGGTCATAGGACTAGGGACGTACGAGCAGTACTTC. Protein product: CASSLVIGLGTYEQYF.

V gene TRBV5-1 combines with J gene TRBJ1-1; a possible D gene is TRBD1 (5 bases). The V gene lost 0 bases and the J gene lost 4 bases, with 13 bases spanning the gap. Looked up from germline, CDR1 is SGHRS and CDR2 is YFSETQ. This CDR3 has 15 amino acids. The CDR3 loop reads CASSLDQGLGTEAFF. The CDR3 DNA follows: TGCGCCAGCAGCTTGGACCAGGGTTTGGGCACTGAAGCTTTCTTT. Using reference TRBV5-1 and TRBJ1-1 for the parts outside the CDR3, the full variable domain is KAGVTQTPRYLIKTRGQQVTLSCSPISGHRSVSWYQQTPGQGLQFLFEYFSETQRNKGNFPGRFSGRQFSNSRSEMNVSTLELGDSALYLCASSLDQGLGTEAFFGQGTRLTVV.

The rearrangement links TRBV13 to TRBJ2-6; D unclear. Germline lookup yields CDR1 PRHDT and CDR2 FYEKMQ (reference sequence). Trimming stripped 5 bases from V and 0 bases from J, with 8 bases between. The CDR3 length is 15 residues. CDR3 sequence reads: CASSPDNSGANVLTF. For the CDR3, the DNA is TGTGCCAGCAGCCCAGACAACTCTGGGGCCAACGTCCTGACTTTC.

This chain links TRBV27 with TRBJ2-1; 10 positions agree with TRBD2. Germline CDR1 reads MNHEY; CDR2 reads SMNVEV (reference sequence). The V segment lost 3 bases and the J segment 7 bases; nucleotides outside the gene matches: 6. This CDR3 is built from 15 residues. The chain's CDR3 is CASSFSSGSKNEQFF. CDR3 DNA: TGTGCCAGCAGTTTCTCTAGCGGGAGTAAAAATGAGCAGTTCTTC.

This chain uses TRBV5-6 with TRBJ2-7; TRBD1 matches at 7 bases. The length of the CDR3 is 13 residues. The V segment lost 3 bases and the J segment 4 bases; nucleotides outside the gene matches: 4. Germline V lookup: CDR1 SGHDT, CDR2 YYEEEE. The DNA for the CDR3 is TGTGCCAGCAGCTGGGGGACAGCGTACGAGCAGTACTTC. It codes for CASSWGTAYEQYF.

The chain has TRBV7-9 and TRBJ2-7; the D gene is possibly TRBD1 (6 bases). The CDR3 is made up of 14 amino acids. V lost 4 bases and J 9 bases, leaving 19 bases between the germline ends. Per germline, CDR1 SEHNR and CDR2 FQNEAQ (reference sequence). The CDR3 region has the DNA TGTGCCAGCAGCTCAGGACAGACCTACGATTGGCAGTACTTC. Amino acid sequence: CASSSGQTYDWQYF.